Described below is a single T cell receptor beta chain sequence and its context. Its antigen is unidentified. The sample is drawn from a study of T cell responses to AZD1222 COVID-19 vaccine. About the research overall: The study pooled second doses at about 4 or about 12 weeks.

The protocol was immunoSEQ multiplex PCR, while the TCRdb copy is restricted to in-frame clones and leaves out a portion. The data show more than 100,000 clones, approximately 84% seen once. The CDR3 runs 15 residues. Germline V CDR1 and CDR2: SNHLY, FYNNEI. The germline V and J ends were trimmed by 5 bases and 9 bases, with 20 bases remaining between them. Study findings and constraints: Spike-wide vaccine-associated CD4 TCRs dominated at 160-218 and 743-854. Only a handful of AZD1222 recipients, about six in all, had baseline seropositivity. A mostly white British donor set with more females was recruited, and clonal diversity was possibly underestimated.

This TCR derives from an adult in good health. The specimen was peripheral blood, collected on day 0 of AZD1222 vaccination. The chain couples TRBV2 to TRBJ2-1; weak D call: TRBD2 (7 bases). CDR3 sequence reads: CASSYLERGGAEQFF. In DNA form, the CDR3 reads TGTGCCAGCAGTTACCTCGAGAGGGGGGGGGCTGAGCAGTTCTTC.